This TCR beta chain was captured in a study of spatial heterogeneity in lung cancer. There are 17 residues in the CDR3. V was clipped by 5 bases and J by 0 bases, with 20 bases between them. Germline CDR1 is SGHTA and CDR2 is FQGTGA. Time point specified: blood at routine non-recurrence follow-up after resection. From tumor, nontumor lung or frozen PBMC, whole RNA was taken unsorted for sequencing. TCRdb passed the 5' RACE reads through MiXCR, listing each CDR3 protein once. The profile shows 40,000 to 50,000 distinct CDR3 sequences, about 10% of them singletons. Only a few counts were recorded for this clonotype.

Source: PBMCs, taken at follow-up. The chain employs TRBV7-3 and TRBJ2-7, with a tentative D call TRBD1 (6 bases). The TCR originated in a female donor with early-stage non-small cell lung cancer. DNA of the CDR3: TGTGCCAGCAGCACCAGAGGGCCCCGGGACATCTCCTACGAGCAGTACTTC. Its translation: CASSTRGPRDISYEQYF. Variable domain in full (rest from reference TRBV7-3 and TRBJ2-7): GAGVSQTPSNKVTEKGKYVELRCDPISGHTALYWYRQSLGQGPEFLIYFQGTGAADDSGLPNDRFFAVRPEGSVSTLKIQRTERGDSAVYLCASSTRGPRDISYEQYFGPGTRLTVT.